Presented here are 25 T cell receptor beta chains from one specimen sequenced in a study of cytomegalovirus exposure and HLA in healthy donors. Primers included in the PCR were 60 Vbeta and 13 Jbeta primers. The protocol was immunoSEQ multiplex PCR, while the TCRdb copy is restricted to in-frame clones and leaves out a portion. The data hold 75,000 to 95,000 clones, with about three quarters observed a single time. Sequences were obtained from PBMCs. These receptors were taken from a male donor in good health and CMV-seropositive.

This chain links TRBV4-1 with TRBJ2-1; 8 bases line up with TRBD2. CDR3 length: 12 residues. The ends lost 2 bases at V and 13 bases at J; junction bases unmatched: 4. CDR1 is MGHRA, CDR2 YSYEKL, per germline. The CDR3 sequence is CASSQSGREQFF. The CDR3 bases are TGCGCCAGCAGCCAATCCGGGAGGGAACAGTTCTTC.

The chain joins TRBV5-4 to TRBJ2-7; 12 bases match TRBD1. CDR1 SGHNT and CDR2 YYREEE come from the germline V gene (reference sequence). Trimming removed 6 bases from V and 5 bases from J; junction bases left unmatched: 9. The CDR3 has 15 residues. CDR3 amino acids: CASTIGTGGLDEQYF. The CDR3, as DNA: TGTGCCAGCACCATTGGGACAGGGGGCCTCGACGAGCAGTACTTC.

The gene calls are TRBV6-6 and TRBJ1-2; 7 bases align to TRBD1. Germline V lookup: CDR1 MNHNY, CDR2 SVGAGI (reference sequence). The V gene end was trimmed by 2 bases and the J gene end by 6 bases; junction bases not matched to a gene: 9. This CDR3 has 15 amino acids. CDR3 in amino acids: CASSYIADREHGYTF. CDR3 in DNA: TGTGCCAGCAGTTACATAGCCGACAGGGAGCATGGCTACACCTTC.

The chain couples TRBV18 to TRBJ2-3; 12 positions match TRBD1. This CDR3 has 19 residues. Germline values: CDR1 KGHSH, CDR2 LQKENI. Germline trimming cut 0 bases from V and 1 base from J; bases unmatched to any gene: 8. The CDR3 region is CASSPPWGQGALRTDTQYF. The CDR3 DNA reads TGTGCCAGCTCACCACCGTGGGGACAGGGGGCCTTACGCACAGATACGCAGTATTTT. Filled out from reference TRBV18 and TRBJ2-3, the complete variable domain reads NAGVMQNPRHLVRRRGQEARLRCSPMKGHSHVYWYRQLPEEGLKFMVYLQKENIIDESGMPKERFSAEFPKEGPSILRIQQVVRGDSAAYFCASSPPWGQGALRTDTQYFGPGTRLTVL.

The rearrangement uses TRBV29-1 and TRBJ2-5, with D possibly TRBD2 on 5 matching bases. The CDR3 is 13 residues long. The germline V gene has CDR1 SQVTM and CDR2 ANQGSEA. Trimming shortened V by 3 bases and J by 5 bases, and 13 bases separated the two germline ends. The CDR3 loop reads CSVEGAFIETQYF. The DNA for the CDR3 is TGCAGCGTTGAGGGAGCGTTTATCGAGACCCAGTACTTC. The full variable domain, in which reference TRBV29-1 and TRBJ2-5 provide the parts outside the CDR3, is SAVISQKPSRDICQRGTSLTIQCQVDSQVTMMFWYRQQPGQSLTLIATANQGSEATYESGFVIDKFPISRPNLTFSTLTVSNMSPEDSSIYLCSVEGAFIETQYFGPGTRLLVL.

V usage is TRBV7-6 and J usage is TRBJ2-7; D call uncertain. V dropped 5 bases and J dropped 1 base, with 18 bases sitting between them. CDR1 and CDR2 from the germline V gene are SGHVS and FNYEAQ. The CDR3 contains 16 residues. The CDR3 sequence: CASSASDWSISYEQYF. The CDR3 DNA sequence: TGTGCCAGCAGCGCCAGTGACTGGTCCATTTCCTACGAGCAGTACTTC.

The rearrangement links TRBV28 to TRBJ2-5, with TRBD1 matching over 7 bases. The CDR3 runs 15 residues. The V gene's germline CDR1 is MDHEN and CDR2 SYDVKM. Germline trimming cut 3 bases from V and 7 bases from J; bases unmatched to any gene: 11. The CDR3 loop is CASSFGTEAEATQYF. The CDR3 DNA reads as TGTGCCAGCAGTTTCGGGACAGAGGCGGAGGCGACCCAGTACTTC.

J is TRBJ1-5 and V is TRBV12-5; D is undetermined. Between the trimmed V and J ends, which lost 7 bases and 0 bases, there was a span of 7 bases. Germline lookup yields CDR1 LGHNT and CDR2 FRNRAP. CDR3 length: 13 amino acids. CDR3 amino acids: CASASNSNQPQHF. In DNA form, the CDR3 reads TGTGCTAGTGCCAGTAATAGCAATCAGCCCCAGCATTTT.

V is TRBV7-2 and J is TRBJ2-3; 11 bases map to TRBD1. The CDR3 runs 17 residues. Germline values: CDR1 SGHTA, CDR2 FQGNSA. With 0 bases clipped from V and 3 bases from J, the junction kept 5 bases outside the gene matches. In nucleotides, the CDR3 is TGTGCCAGCAGCTTAGCCGGGACAGGGGGGTTGACAGATACGCAGTATTTT. It codes for CASSLAGTGGLTDTQYF.

This clone was observed a handful of times. The chain uses TRBV6-6 and TRBJ1-5; no firm D call. V was clipped by 5 bases and J by 4 bases, with 6 bases between them. Germline V lookup: CDR1 MNHNY, CDR2 SVGAGI (reference sequence). This CDR3 comprises 12 residues. The CDR3 protein is CASSVLNQPQHF. CDR3 DNA sequence: TGTGCCAGCAGTGTTCTGAATCAGCCCCAGCATTTT.

The V call is TRBV6-5, the J call TRBJ2-7; the D is unclear. The germline V and J ends were trimmed by 3 bases and 4 bases, with 13 bases remaining between them. Germline V gene sequence: CDR1 MNHEY, CDR2 SVGAGI. This CDR3 spans 14 amino acids. The chain's CDR3 is CASSYNNPFYEQYF. Here the CDR3 DNA reads TGTGCCAGCAGTTATAACAACCCTTTTTACGAGCAGTACTTC.

This chain connects TRBV9 to TRBJ2-1; 10 positions agree with TRBD2. With V trimmed by 2 bases and J by 7 bases, 12 bases remained unmatched. Germline CDR1 SGDLS, CDR2 YYNGEE. CDR3 length equals 17 residues. CDR3 loop: CASSVDGLAGAMNEQFF. The CDR3 nucleotides read TGTGCCAGCAGCGTGGATGGGCTAGCGGGAGCGATGAATGAGCAGTTCTTC. The full variable domain, completed using reference TRBV9 and TRBJ2-1, is DSGVTQTPKHLITATGQRVTLRCSPRSGDLSVYWYQQSLDQGLQFLIQYYNGEERAKGNILERFSAQQFPDLHSELNLSSLELGDSALYFCASSVDGLAGAMNEQFFGPGTRLTVL.

V and J are TRBV7-2 and TRBJ1-5; D is ambiguous. The V and J ends lost 2 bases and 6 bases respectively, with 11 bases between them. Per the germline V gene, CDR1 is SGHTA and CDR2 is FQGNSA. This CDR3 region has 14 residues. The CDR3 loop is CASSLTLYSQPQHF. The CDR3 nucleotides read TGTGCCAGCAGCTTAACCCTTTACAGTCAGCCCCAGCATTTT.

This rearrangement joins TRBV7-2 to TRBJ1-1; perhaps TRBD1 as D (6 bases). Trimming took off 5 bases at V and 0 bases at J, with 10 bases between the two ends. The length of the CDR3 is 14 residues. Germline V gene data show CDR1 as SGHTA and CDR2 as FQGNSA. The CDR3 DNA sequence: TGTGCCAGCAGCAAAGGGGGTATGAACACTGAAGCTTTCTTT. Protein product: CASSKGGMNTEAFF.

The chain recombines TRBV6-5 with TRBJ2-4; the match to TRBD2 covers 8 bases. The CDR3 sequence is 14 residues long. J lost 4 bases, V lost 2 bases, and 1 base had no gene match. The germline CDR1 and CDR2 sequences are MNHEY and SVGAGI. The CDR3 protein is CASSYGGGKNIQYF. CDR3 sequence (DNA): TGTGCCAGCAGTTACGGCGGGGGGAAAAACATTCAGTACTTC.

The chain carries TRBV5-4 and TRBJ1-1; 7 bases are a match to TRBD1. After removal of 2 bases from V and 0 bases from J, the junction contained 7 bases not matched to a gene. Looked up from germline, CDR1 is SGHNT and CDR2 is YYREEE (reference sequence). The CDR3 has 16 residues. The CDR3 coding sequence is TGTGCCAGCAGCTTCTCTGACAGGGCTATGAACACTGAAGCTTTCTTT. Encoded protein: CASSFSDRAMNTEAFF.

The chain has TRBV7-6 and TRBJ2-2; no clear D. With 5 bases removed from V and 6 bases from J, the gap between germline ends came to 10 bases. The CDR3 extends over 13 amino acids. CDR1 is SGHVS and CDR2 is FNYEAQ in the germline V gene. Here the CDR3 reads CASSLLAPGELFF. The CDR3, as DNA: TGTGCCAGCAGCCTGTTGGCCCCCGGGGAGCTGTTTTTT.

J is TRBJ2-3 and V is TRBV7-3; D is ambiguous. Germline values: CDR1 SGHTA, CDR2 FQGTGA. This CDR3 is built from 15 residues. Trimming took off 2 bases at V and 0 bases at J, with 9 bases between the two ends. CDR3 nucleotide sequence: TGTGCCAGCAGCTTAGGATTACAGAGCACAGATACGCAGTATTTT. It translates to CASSLGLQSTDTQYF.

The CDR3 coding sequence is TGTGCCAGTAGACAGGGAGTGAAGGACACCATATATTTT. Its translation: CASRQGVKDTIYF. The V call is TRBV19, the J call TRBJ1-3; D might be TRBD1 (6 bases). The CDR3 extends over 13 amino acids. Germline CDR1 LNHDA, CDR2 SQIVND (reference sequence). V lost 6 bases and J 8 bases, leaving 14 bases between the germline ends.

This clone was observed a single time. V and J are TRBV7-9 and TRBJ2-7; the D gene is possibly TRBD1 (6 bases). CDR1 is SEHNR, CDR2 FQNEAQ, per germline (reference sequence). The CDR3 runs to 15 residues. Deletions cut 6 bases from V and 6 bases from J, with 21 bases between. CDR3 sequence: CASSSLQGPSGEQYF. The CDR3 DNA reads as TGTGCCAGCAGTTCCCTACAGGGTCCCAGTGGCGAGCAGTACTTC.

In regard to this clone: One junction end does not reproduce the germline sequence, and a read error may be involved. The chain links TRBV4-1 to TRBJ2-3, with 7 bases lining up with TRBD1. Germline assignment: CDR1 MGHRA and CDR2 YSYEKL. The CDR3 has 16 amino acids. CDR3: CAGSQDTGTGTDTQYF. The CDR3 coding sequence is TGCGCCGGCAGCCAAGATACTGGGACAGGCACAGATACGCAGTATTTT.

The CDR3 loop reads CAWSVQTAAPYEQYF. For the CDR3, the DNA is TGTGCCTGGAGTGTACAAACAGCAGCACCCTACGAGCAGTACTTC. The V gene is TRBV30, the J gene TRBJ2-7; D uncertain. The CDR3 length is 15 residues. Germline V gene sequence: CDR1 GTSNPN, CDR2 SVGIG (reference sequence). Trimming stripped 0 bases from V and 2 bases from J, with 14 bases between. Based on the CDR3 plus reference TRBV30 and TRBJ2-7, the full variable domain is SQTIHQWPATLVQPVGSPLSLECTVEGTSNPNLYWYRQAAGRGLQLLFYSVGIGQISSEVPQNLSASRPQDRQFILSSKKLLLSDSGFYLCAWSVQTAAPYEQYFGPGTRLTVT.

V usage is TRBV19 and J usage is TRBJ2-3; D might be TRBD1 (5 bases). The germline gives CDR1 LNHDA, CDR2 SQIVND (reference sequence). The CDR3 runs 11 residues. V was pared by 10 bases and J by 6 bases, with 11 bases between. The CDR3 DNA sequence: TGTGCCACTAAGGCAGGGGATACGCAGTATTTT. Residues: CATKAGDTQYF.

The chain combines TRBV7-9 with TRBJ1-4; D remains unclear. The CDR3 loop spans 12 amino acids. Germline assignment: CDR1 SEHNR and CDR2 FQNEAQ (reference sequence). The CDR3 nucleotides are TGTGCTATGTCGGGAGGCCCTGAAAAACTGTTTTTT. Its translation: CAMSGGPEKLFF.

V gene TRBV30 combines with J gene TRBJ2-5, with D tentatively TRBD1 (5 bases). The last part of the DNA fits TRBJ2-7 better; the J call may be wrong. Germline values: CDR1 GTSNPN, CDR2 SVGIG (reference sequence). The CDR3 totals 13 residues. The CDR3 DNA reads TGTGCCTGGAGTGGTGGGGCCCCGTACGAGCAGTACTTC. Translation: CAWSGGAPYEQYF.